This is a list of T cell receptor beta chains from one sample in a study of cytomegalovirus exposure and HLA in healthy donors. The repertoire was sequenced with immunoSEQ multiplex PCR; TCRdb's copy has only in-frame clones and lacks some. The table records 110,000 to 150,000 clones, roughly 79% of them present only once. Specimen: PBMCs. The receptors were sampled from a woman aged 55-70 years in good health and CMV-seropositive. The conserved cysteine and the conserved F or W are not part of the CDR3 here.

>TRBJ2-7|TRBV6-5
ASSKGVGEQY
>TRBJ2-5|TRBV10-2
ASSSQETQY
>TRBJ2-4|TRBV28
ASRTAGGPSNKNIQY
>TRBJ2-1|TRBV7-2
ASSVQGTSYNEQF
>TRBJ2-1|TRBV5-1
ASSLGLEFGEQF
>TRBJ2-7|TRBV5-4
ASSFPGQGVNEQY
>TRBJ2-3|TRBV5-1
ASSLGYYTDTQY
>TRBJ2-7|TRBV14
ASSRRHPYEQY
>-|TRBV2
ASSVTSTPGQGEYEQY
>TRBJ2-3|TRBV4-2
ASSSGTSGSSSDTQY
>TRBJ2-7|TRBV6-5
ASSQGDRRRNEQY
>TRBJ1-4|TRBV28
ASSLRRIGEKLF
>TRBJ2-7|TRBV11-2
ASSLGSGTYEQY
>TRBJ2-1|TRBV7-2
ASSLGRVSSYNEQF
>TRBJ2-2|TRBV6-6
ASTGGRNTGELF
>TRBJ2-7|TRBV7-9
ASSLPQGSGTYEQY
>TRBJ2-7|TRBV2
ASKRTYGTSGSSYEQY
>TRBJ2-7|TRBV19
ASSIGRDVYEQY
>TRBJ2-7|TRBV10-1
ASIPGLAGVPGDGRQY
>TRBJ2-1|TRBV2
ASRITSGPYNEQF
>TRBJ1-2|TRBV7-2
ASSLDPQNPYGYT
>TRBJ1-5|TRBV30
AWSPGQGHQPQH
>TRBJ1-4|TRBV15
ATSRDRWEKLF
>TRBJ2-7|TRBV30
ATGTFSYEQY
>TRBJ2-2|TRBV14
ASSQGLAYKRLAGLAGELF
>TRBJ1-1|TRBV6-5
ASSATGMNTEAF
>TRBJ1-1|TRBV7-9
ASSLQKNTEAF
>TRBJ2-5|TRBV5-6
ASSLTSGETQY
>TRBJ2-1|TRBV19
ASSSPGTRILNEQF
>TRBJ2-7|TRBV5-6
ASSSTGQAAYEQY
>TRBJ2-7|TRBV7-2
ASSLGGGRGLPYEQY
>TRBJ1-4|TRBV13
ASSFDQRQALF
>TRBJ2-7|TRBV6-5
ASSRAGTGHYEQY
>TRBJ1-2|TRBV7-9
ASSPGQTNYGYT
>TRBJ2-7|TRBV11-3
ASSPGQGRYEQY
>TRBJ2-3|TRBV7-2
ASSPPRGGALVQY
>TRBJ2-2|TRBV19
ASSRATGELF
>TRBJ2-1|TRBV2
ASSASGSSYNEQF
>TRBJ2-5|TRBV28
ASSPPSGTLTETQY
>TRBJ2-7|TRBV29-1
SVVVSGIFVGRPTYEQY
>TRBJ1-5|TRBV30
ASTDSGGNQPQH